Sequencing of this TCR beta chain was carried out in a study of cytomegalovirus exposure and HLA in healthy donors. The study, taken as a whole, reports: As was reported, the HLA-A and HLA-B alleles of most subjects were accurately predicted from TCR beta sequences.

The germline V gene has CDR1 SGDLS and CDR2 YYNGEE. The V end lost 0 bases, the J end lost 6 bases, and 15 bases lay between the germline ends. The CDR3 length is 15 residues. Regarding this clone: Its antigen is still unknown.

PCR involved 60 Vbeta and 13 Jbeta primers. Data came from immunoSEQ multiplex PCR; TCRdb stores just in-frame clones and leaves some out. The sample lists some 130,000 clones, 80% occurring once. The V and J genes are TRBV9 and TRBJ1-2; TRBD1 is a possible D gene (6 bases). The sequence was collected from a male donor in good health and CMV-seronegative. Input material: PBMCs. In DNA form, the CDR3 reads TGTGCCAGCAGCGTAGAGGGGGATCTGGTGGATGGCTACACCTTC. Translated, it gives CASSVEGDLVDGYTF.